The clone carrying this TCR beta chain was seen at least ten times. It was with 60 Vbeta and 13 Jbeta primers that the PCR ran. The data were produced by immunoSEQ multiplex PCR, yet TCRdb's version contains in-frame clones alone and is incomplete. The sample lists approximately 200,000 clones, approximately 79% seen once, with around 1.6% in the top ten. These data are taken from a study of cytomegalovirus exposure and HLA in healthy donors. This CDR3 spans 15 amino acids. V lost 0 bases to trimming and J lost 5 bases; unmatched junction nucleotides: 6. CDR1 is SGHRS and CDR2 is YFSETQ in the germline V gene.

This sequence joins TRBV5-1 and TRBJ2-5, with 8 positions matching TRBD2. The specimen sequenced was PBMCs. This TCR came from a woman aged 18-30 years in good health and CMV-seronegative. The CDR3 is CASSLGSGGLETQYF. CDR3 bases: TGCGCCAGCAGCTTGGGAAGCGGGGGTTTGGAGACCCAGTACTTC.